This T cell receptor beta chain stems from a study of blood T cell repertoires in COVID-19. In the study overall: Some COVID-19 samples were acute and others convalescent; all came from the United States, Italy and Spain. Sample material is recorded as cDNA or gDNA derived from T cells, B-cell-depleted T cells, or PBMCs.

The age range of participants was 18 to 89 years, with residence in about 25 US areas. Cohort placement rested on clinical history that participants reported themselves. This clone was seen just once. Looked up from germline, CDR1 is WNHNN and CDR2 is SYGVQD (reference sequence). This CDR3 is 14 amino acids long. V lost 6 bases to trimming and J lost 3 bases, with 11 bases between them. The table came from immunoSEQ multiplex PCR; TCRdb's copy has only in-frame clones and leaves some out. The profile shows about 140,000 clones, 84% of them singletons. The chain recombines TRBV10-1 with TRBJ2-2; D is perhaps TRBD1 (6 bases). The TCR sequence derives from a man aged 35 to 55 with acute COVID-19. The material sequenced was PBMCs or T cells enriched from blood (not recorded which). The CDR3 region is CASSPSGDTGELFF. The CDR3 DNA reads as TGCGCCAGCAGCCCATCAGGGGACACCGGGGAGCTGTTTTTT.